This T cell receptor beta chain came from a study of blood T cell repertoires in COVID-19. Allocation to cohorts depended on clinical history reported by the participants. The trim removed 0 bases at V and 1 base at J, leaving 5 bases unmatched. The germline V gene encodes CDR1 MNHNY and CDR2 SVGAGI (reference sequence). The CDR3 runs 16 residues. Some clones are missing from TCRdb's copy, which holds only in-frame ones; the method was immunoSEQ multiplex PCR. Of about 140,000 clones listed, 60% to 80% are singletons. This sequence joins TRBV6-6 and TRBJ2-7; 8 bases map to TRBD2. The sequence derives from a woman aged 50 to 65 who had recovered from COVID-19. Input material: PBMCs or T cells enriched from blood (not recorded which). The CDR3 protein is CASSYSGGRSSYEQYF. Written as DNA, the CDR3 is TGTGCCAGCAGTTACTCGGGCGGGAGGTCATCCTACGAGCAGTACTTC.